This T cell receptor (beta chain) was captured by sequencing in a study of response to subunit inactivated influenza vaccine. TCRdb reanalysed the RT-PCR reads using MiXCR and keeps one entry per CDR3 protein. The profile shows approximately 290,000 distinct CDR3 sequences, 22% of them singletons. The CDR3 extends over 12 amino acids. Germline V lookup: CDR1 SEHNR, CDR2 FQNEAQ (reference sequence). V lost 5 bases to trimming and J lost 8 bases, with 11 bases between them. This clonotype was sampled from a man aged 50 to 69 who received an inactivated influenza vaccine. This material consisted of PBMCs from blood, taken less than 22 months after vaccination. This sequence joins TRBV7-9 and TRBJ2-3, with D maybe TRBD2 (7 bases). The CDR3 here is CASSPGEGTQYF. The CDR3, as DNA: TGTGCCAGCAGCCCAGGGGAGGGTACGCAGTATTTT.